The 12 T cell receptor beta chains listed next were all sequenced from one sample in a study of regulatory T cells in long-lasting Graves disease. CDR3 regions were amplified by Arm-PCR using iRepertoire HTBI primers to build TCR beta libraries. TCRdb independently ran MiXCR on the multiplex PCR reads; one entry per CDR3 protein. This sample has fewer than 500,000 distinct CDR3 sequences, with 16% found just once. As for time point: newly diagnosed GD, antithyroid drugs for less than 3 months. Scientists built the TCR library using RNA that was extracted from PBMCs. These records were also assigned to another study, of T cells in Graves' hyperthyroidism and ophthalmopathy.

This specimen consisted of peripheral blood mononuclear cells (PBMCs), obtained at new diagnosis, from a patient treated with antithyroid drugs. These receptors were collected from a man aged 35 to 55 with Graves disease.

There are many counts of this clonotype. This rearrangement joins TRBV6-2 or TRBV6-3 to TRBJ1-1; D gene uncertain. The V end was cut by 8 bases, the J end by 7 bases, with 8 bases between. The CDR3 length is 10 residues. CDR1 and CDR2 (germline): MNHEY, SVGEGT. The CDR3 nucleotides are TGTGCCAGCGTCAACTTTGAAGCTTTCTTT. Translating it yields CASVNFEAFF.

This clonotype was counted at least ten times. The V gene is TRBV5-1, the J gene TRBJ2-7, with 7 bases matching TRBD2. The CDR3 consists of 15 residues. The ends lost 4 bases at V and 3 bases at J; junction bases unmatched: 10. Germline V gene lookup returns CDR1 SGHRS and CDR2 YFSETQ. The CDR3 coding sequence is TGCGCCAGCAGCCTTAAAGCGGGAACAGGCTACGAGCAGTACTTC. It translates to CASSLKAGTGYEQYF.

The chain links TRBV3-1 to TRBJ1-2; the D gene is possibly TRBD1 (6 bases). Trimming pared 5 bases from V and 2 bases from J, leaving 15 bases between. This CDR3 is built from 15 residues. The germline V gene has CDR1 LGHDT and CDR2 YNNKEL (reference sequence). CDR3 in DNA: TGTGCCAGCAGCTCAAGGACAGCAGGAAACTATGGCTACACCTTC. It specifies CASSSRTAGNYGYTF.

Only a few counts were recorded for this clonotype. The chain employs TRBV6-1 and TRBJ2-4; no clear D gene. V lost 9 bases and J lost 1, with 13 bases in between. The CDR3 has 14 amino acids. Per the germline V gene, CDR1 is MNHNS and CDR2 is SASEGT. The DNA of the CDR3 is TGTGCCAGTACTAAAAACCTGGCCAAAAACATTCAGTACTTC. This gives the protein CASTKNLAKNIQYF.

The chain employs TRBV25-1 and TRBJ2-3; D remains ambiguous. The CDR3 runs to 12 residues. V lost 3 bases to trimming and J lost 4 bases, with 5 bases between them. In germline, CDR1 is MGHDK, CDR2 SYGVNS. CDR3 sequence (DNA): TGTGCCAGCAGTGAGAGAGCAGATACGCAGTATTTT. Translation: CASSERADTQYF.

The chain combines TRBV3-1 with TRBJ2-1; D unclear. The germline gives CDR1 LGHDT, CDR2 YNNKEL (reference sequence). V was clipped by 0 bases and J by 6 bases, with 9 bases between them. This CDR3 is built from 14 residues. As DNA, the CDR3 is TGTGCCAGCAGCCAAGATCTTAAGAGCAATGAGCAGTTCTTC. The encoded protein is CASSQDLKSNEQFF.

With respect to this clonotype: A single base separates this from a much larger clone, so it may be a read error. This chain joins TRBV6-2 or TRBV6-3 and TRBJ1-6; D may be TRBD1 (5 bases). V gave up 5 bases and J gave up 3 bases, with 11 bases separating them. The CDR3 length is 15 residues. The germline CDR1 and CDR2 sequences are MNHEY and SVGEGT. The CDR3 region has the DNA TGTGCCAGCAGTAAGGGACGGGACTATAATTCACCCCTCCACTTT. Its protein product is CASSKGRDYNSPLHF.

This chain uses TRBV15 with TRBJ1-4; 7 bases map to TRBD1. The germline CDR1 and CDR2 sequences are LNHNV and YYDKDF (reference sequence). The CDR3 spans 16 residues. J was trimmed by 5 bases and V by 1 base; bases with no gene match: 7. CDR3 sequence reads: CATSRAPAGGNEKLFF. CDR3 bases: TGTGCCACCAGCAGAGCACCTGCAGGGGGGAATGAAAAACTGTTTTTT.

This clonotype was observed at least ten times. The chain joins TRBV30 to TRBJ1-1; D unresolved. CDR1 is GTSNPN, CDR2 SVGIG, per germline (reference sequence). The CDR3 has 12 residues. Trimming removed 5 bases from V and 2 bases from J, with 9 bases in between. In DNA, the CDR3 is TGTGCCTGGGGGTGGATTAACACTGAAGCTTTCTTT. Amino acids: CAWGWINTEAFF.

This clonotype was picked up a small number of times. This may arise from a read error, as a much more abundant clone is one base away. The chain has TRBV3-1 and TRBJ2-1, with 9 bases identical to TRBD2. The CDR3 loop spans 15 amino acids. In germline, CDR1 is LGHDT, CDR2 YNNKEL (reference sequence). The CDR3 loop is CASSLATSGNNGQFF. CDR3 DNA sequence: TGTGCCAGCAGCCTTGCGACTAGCGGTAACAATGGGCAGTTCTTC.

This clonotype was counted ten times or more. CDR3 sequence: CASSETTGELFF. CDR3 coding DNA: TGTGCCAGCAGTGAAACCACCGGGGAGCTGTTTTTT. The rearrangement links TRBV6-1 to TRBJ2-2, with no clear D. Germline V lookup: CDR1 MNHNS, CDR2 SASEGT. The CDR3 length is 12 residues. V gave up 2 bases and J gave up 4 bases, with 2 bases separating them.

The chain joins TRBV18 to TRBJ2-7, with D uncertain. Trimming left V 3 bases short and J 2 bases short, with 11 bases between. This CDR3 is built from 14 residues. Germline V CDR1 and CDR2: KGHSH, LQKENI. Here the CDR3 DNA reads TGTGCCAGCTCACCGTCGGGTCAGCCCTACGAGCAGTACTTC. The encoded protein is CASSPSGQPYEQYF.